This T cell receptor (beta chain) was retrieved from a study of blood T cell repertoires in COVID-19. At the level of the study: COVID-19 samples collected from the United States, Italy and Spain covered acute and convalescent phases.

Trimming removed 3 bases from V and 6 bases from J, with 18 bases in between. The CDR3 is 15 residues long. CDR1 is LGHDT, CDR2 YNNKEL, per germline (reference sequence). Data came from immunoSEQ multiplex PCR; TCRdb stores just in-frame clones and leaves some out. The sample carries around 300,000 clones, roughly 86% recorded once. The sample comprised peripheral blood. This clonotype originated in a man younger than 30 with active or convalescent COVID-19. This chain connects TRBV3-1 (or the pseudogene TRBV3-2) to TRBJ2-7; weak D call: TRBD2 (5 bases). CDR3 nucleotide sequence: TGTGCCAGCAGCCACGCGGGTGGGCAGAAGGGCGAGCAGTACTTC. Its protein product is CASSHAGGQKGEQYF.